This TCR beta chain came from a study of T cells after yellow fever vaccination. Study summary: Those fractions that held only low numbers of cells were prepared using the SMART-Seq v4 Ultra Low Input RNA kit. Study outcomes and limitations: Among primary-vaccination clones, most reappeared after the booster, at about 95% for CD4 and 88% for CD8.

This clonotype was picked up many times. Its antigen is as yet unknown. It was through 5'RACE template switching that TCR cDNA was made, with a universal primer site and UMIs added. TCRdb used MiXCR to reprocess the 5' RACE reads, holding one entry per CDR3 protein. This sample has hundreds of thousands of distinct CDR3 sequences, with roughly 4% found just once. The CDR3 sequence is 14 residues long. With V trimmed by 2 bases and J by 2 bases, 2 bases remained unmatched. The germline gives CDR1 SEHNR, CDR2 FQNEAQ (reference sequence). The source is a man aged 18-30 years who received the YFV17D yellow fever vaccine. Here the sequenced sample was PBMCs, taken on the day of the yellow fever booster vaccination. The rearrangement links TRBV7-9 to TRBJ2-5; 7 bases align to TRBD1. The CDR3 DNA sequence: TGTGCCAGCAGCTTACAGGGGGTTCAAGAGACCCAGTACTTC. Protein sequence: CASSLQGVQETQYF.